This entry is about one T cell receptor beta chain. This specimen comes from a study of blood T cell repertoires in COVID-19. Study-level background: Acute and convalescent COVID-19 specimens originated in the United States, Italy and Spain. PBMCs, B-cell-depleted T cells, or T cells provided the cDNA or gDNA that made up the material.

Sequencing was performed with immunoSEQ multiplex PCR; in TCRdb, only in-frame clones are kept and a portion is missing. Here the sample spans more than 110,000 clones, about 80% being singletons. This CDR3 is built from 15 residues. CDR1 and CDR2 (germline): SGHDT, YYEEEE. V was clipped by 3 bases and J by 4 bases; unmatched bases: 5. Sequenced: peripheral blood. This receptor was taken from a human donor in a cohort sampled during active COVID-19. This rearrangement joins TRBV5-6 to TRBJ2-2; 8 bases are a match to TRBD1. This chain's CDR3 is CASSWGTGRTGELFF. The CDR3 nucleotides read TGTGCCAGCAGCTGGGGGACAGGTCGCACCGGGGAGCTGTTTTTT.